The 28 T cell receptor beta chains in this list originate from one sample, sequenced in a study of CD8 T cells in Susac syndrome. Random hexamers were used to reverse transcribe the RNA input (about 0.45 to 1 ug). TCRdb used MiXCR to reprocess the immunoSEQ multiplex PCR reads, holding one entry per CDR3 protein. The sample yields about 180,000 distinct CDR3 sequences, roughly 95% seen once. Material for sequencing was CD8+ T cells from PBMCs. These receptors were collected from a human donor with multiple sclerosis.

The CDR3 region is CASTSSWATQYF. The DNA for the CDR3 is TGTGCCAGCACCTCTTCGTGGGCGACCCAGTACTTC. The chain couples TRBV12-3 or TRBV12-4 to TRBJ2-5; no clear D. Deletions cut 7 bases from V and 7 bases from J, with 13 bases between. The CDR3 covers 12 residues.

The J gene is TRBJ2-7, the V gene TRBV19; D unclear. Germline CDR1 reads LNHDA; CDR2 reads SQIVND (reference sequence). CDR3 length: 10 residues. The V end lost 8 bases, the J end lost 5 bases, and 7 bases lay between the germline ends. CDR3 DNA sequence: TGTGCCAGTTTACGGCACGAGCAGTACTTC. Its translation: CASLRHEQYF. Based on the CDR3 plus reference TRBV19 and TRBJ2-7, the full variable domain is DGGITQSPKYLFRKEGQNVTLSCEQNLNHDAMYWYRQDPGQGLRLIYYSQIVNDFQKGDIAEGYSVSREKKESFPLTVTSAQKNPTAFYLCASLRHEQYFGPGTRLTVT.

This chain joins TRBV27 and TRBJ2-7, with 7 bases aligning to TRBD1. CDR1 is MNHEY, CDR2 SMNVEV, per germline (reference sequence). V was clipped by 6 bases and J by 5 bases; unmatched bases: 16. The CDR3 has 16 amino acids. Here the CDR3 reads CASRLPLDDRANEQYF. Written as DNA, the CDR3 is TGTGCCAGCAGACTGCCTCTTGACGACAGGGCCAACGAGCAGTACTTC.

This chain links TRBV3-1 with TRBJ2-7; D ambiguous. Per the germline V gene, CDR1 is LGHDT and CDR2 is YNNKEL (reference sequence). CDR3 size: 11 residues. V was cut by 3 bases and J by 3 bases, with 3 bases left in between. CDR3 sequence: CASSHNYEQYF. CDR3 bases: TGTGCCAGCAGCCATAACTACGAGCAGTACTTC.

V is TRBV29-1 and J is TRBJ2-7; 8 positions agree with TRBD2. V dropped 6 bases and J dropped 5; count of bases not matched to a gene: 6. The CDR3 sequence is 12 residues long. Germline loops: CDR1 SQVTM, CDR2 ANQGSEA. The CDR3 loop reads CSVGLESHEQYF. DNA of the CDR3: TGCAGCGTGGGACTAGAATCCCACGAGCAGTACTTC.

The chain combines TRBV29-1 with TRBJ2-7, with 8 bases fitting TRBD1. The CDR3 loop spans 14 amino acids. V shed 5 bases, J shed 4 bases, and the junction held 10 bases outside the gene matches. CDR1 and CDR2 (germline): SQVTM, ANQGSEA. The CDR3 sequence: CSVFSGQGGYEQYF. The CDR3 DNA is TGCAGCGTTTTCTCCGGACAGGGAGGTTACGAGCAGTACTTC.

The V gene is TRBV28, the J gene TRBJ2-1, with 9 nucleotides matching TRBD1. This CDR3 is built from 20 residues. V trimming: 3 bases; J trimming: 8 bases; junction bases outside the gene matches: 23. Looked up from germline, CDR1 is MDHEN and CDR2 is SYDVKM. CDR3 loop: CASSFFFDGLTGQGNDEQFF. Written as DNA, the CDR3 is TGTGCCAGCAGTTTCTTTTTCGACGGGCTTACAGGACAGGGGAACGATGAGCAGTTCTTC.

The rearrangement joins TRBV2 to TRBJ2-2, with 8 bases identical to TRBD2. The CDR3 totals 17 residues. The germline V gene has CDR1 SNHLY and CDR2 FYNNEI. J was trimmed by 0 bases and V by 0 bases; bases with no gene match: 3. CDR3 residues: CASSEARGVANTGELFF. DNA for the CDR3: TGTGCCAGCAGTGAAGCGCGGGGGGTCGCGAACACCGGGGAGCTGTTTTTT.

The genes are TRBV5-6 and TRBJ2-7; 9 positions agree with TRBD2. The CDR3 is 15 residues long. V was pared by 0 bases and J by 5 bases, with 6 bases of the junction left unmatched. Germline V gene data show CDR1 as SGHDT and CDR2 as YYEEEE. The CDR3 is CASSLGGTSWHEQYF. CDR3 in DNA: TGTGCCAGCAGCTTGGGCGGGACTAGCTGGCACGAGCAGTACTTC.

This chain uses TRBV18 with TRBJ1-4, with TRBD1 as a possible D gene (6 bases). V was pared by 3 bases and J by 3 bases, with 8 bases between. Germline lookup yields CDR1 KGHSH and CDR2 LQKENI. CDR3 length: 14 amino acids. As DNA, the CDR3 is TGTGCCAGCTCACCGACAGGCCCTAATGAAAAACTGTTTTTT. This translates into CASSPTGPNEKLFF.

This clonotype has a single count. The chain links TRBV3-1 to TRBJ2-1; D is ambiguous. The CDR3 sequence is 15 residues long. The V gene's germline CDR1 is LGHDT and CDR2 YNNKEL (reference sequence). V shed 0 bases and J shed 8 bases, with 14 bases lying between them. The CDR3 reads CASSQDLRALHEQFF. DNA for the CDR3: TGTGCCAGCAGCCAAGATCTCAGAGCCCTCCATGAGCAGTTCTTC.

This chain links TRBV5-6 with TRBJ2-7; tentative D call: TRBD2 (6 bases). Germline V gene lookup returns CDR1 SGHDT and CDR2 YYEEEE. CDR3 length: 12 residues. V gave up 4 bases and J gave up 7 bases, with 12 bases separating them. CDR3 region: CASSRELGEQYF. As DNA, the CDR3 is TGTGCCAGCAGCCGGGAGCTGGGTGAGCAGTACTTC.

The chain combines TRBV5-4 with TRBJ2-7; TRBD2 matches 9 bases. The J segment lost 3 bases and the V segment lost 3 bases, leaving 10 bases of the junction unmatched. CDR1 is SGHNT, CDR2 YYREEE, per germline (reference sequence). The CDR3 totals 16 residues. This chain's CDR3 is CASSSDSGRRIYEQYF. The CDR3 bases are TGTGCCAGCAGCTCAGATAGCGGGAGAAGGATCTACGAGCAGTACTTC.

The chain links TRBV7-9 to TRBJ2-7; 7 bases agree with TRBD2. CDR1 and CDR2 (germline): SEHNR, FQNEAQ (reference sequence). The CDR3 length is 14 residues. The V gene end was trimmed by 7 bases and the J gene end by 8 bases; junction bases not matched to a gene: 14. CDR3 DNA sequence: TGTGCCAGCAACGCCGGGAGGCAGGGAGGAAAGCAGTACTTC. This sequence encodes CASNAGRQGGKQYF.

This clonotype was recorded only once. The gene calls are TRBV12-3 or TRBV12-4 and TRBJ2-7, with 9 bases that match TRBD1. The CDR3 is made up of 16 amino acids. J was trimmed by 0 bases and V by 5 bases; bases with no gene match: 8. The CDR3 region has the DNA TGTGCCAGCAGTCTACAGGGGGCGATAAGCTCCTACGAGCAGTACTTC. It translates to CASSLQGAISSYEQYF.

The rearrangement joins TRBV5-6 to TRBJ1-1; D might be TRBD1 (5 bases). CDR1 is SGHDT and CDR2 is YYEEEE in the germline V gene. Trimming pared 1 base from V and 6 bases from J, leaving 7 bases between. This CDR3 is 12 amino acids long. This CDR3 is CASSLMGAEAFF. The CDR3 nucleotides are TGTGCCAGCAGCTTGATGGGGGCTGAAGCTTTCTTT. The complete variable domain, with remaining parts taken from reference TRBV5-6 and TRBJ1-1, reads DAGVTQSPTHLIKTRGQQVTLRCSPKSGHDTVSWYQQALGQGPQFIFQYYEEEERQRGNFPDRFSGHQFPNYSSELNVNALLLGDSALYLCASSLMGAEAFFGQGTRLTVV.

This clonotype was found a few times. The chain employs TRBV9 and TRBJ2-6; D is ambiguous. V dropped 2 bases and J dropped 0 bases, with 6 bases sitting between them. The CDR3 consists of 15 residues. Germline lookup yields CDR1 SGDLS and CDR2 YYNGEE. The CDR3 DNA reads as TGTGCCAGCAGCGTCTGGGGCTCTGGGGCCAACGTCCTGACTTTC. This gives the protein CASSVWGSGANVLTF. Filled out from reference TRBV9 and TRBJ2-6, the complete variable domain reads DSGVTQTPKHLITATGQRVTLRCSPRSGDLSVYWYQQSLDQGLQFLIQYYNGEERAKGNILERFSAQQFPDLHSELNLSSLELGDSALYFCASSVWGSGANVLTFGAGSRLTVL.

The genes are TRBV6-6 and TRBJ1-1; 11 bases align to TRBD1. The CDR3 runs 15 residues. Trimming took 1 base from V and 7 from J; bases not matched to a gene: 5. Germline V CDR1 and CDR2: MNHNY, SVGAGI (reference sequence). The CDR3 region is CASSYWGQGGYEAFF. Written as DNA, the CDR3 is TGTGCCAGCAGTTACTGGGGACAGGGGGGCTATGAAGCTTTCTTT.

The count of this clonotype is one. This chain joins TRBV29-1 and TRBJ1-2; D not certain. CDR3 length: 13 residues. Germline assignment: CDR1 SQVTM and CDR2 ANQGSEA. Trimming shortened V by 7 bases and J by 3 bases, and 15 bases separated the two germline ends. CDR3 DNA sequence: TGCAGCGCCCGCACGGACGGAGACTATGGCTACACCTTC. Translation: CSARTDGDYGYTF.

The chain uses TRBV20-1 and TRBJ2-1; D unclear. CDR1 is DFQATT and CDR2 is SNEGSKA in the germline V gene (reference sequence). V was pared by 5 bases and J by 0 bases, with 14 bases between. This CDR3 spans 15 amino acids. The CDR3 DNA reads TGCAGTGCTGGACGTGTGGAGAGCTCCTACAATGAGCAGTTCTTC. It specifies CSAGRVESSYNEQFF.

This clonotype was found once. This rearrangement joins TRBV30 to TRBJ1-1; D gene uncertain. Germline lookup yields CDR1 GTSNPN and CDR2 SVGIG (reference sequence). Trimming took off 3 bases at V and 1 base at J, with 12 bases between the two ends. The CDR3 is 14 amino acids. CDR3 DNA sequence: TGTGCCTGGAGCGTTACGGACGGGAACACTGAAGCTTTCTTT. This translates into CAWSVTDGNTEAFF.

V gene TRBV29-1 combines with J gene TRBJ2-7; a possible D gene is TRBD2 (7 bases). The germline CDR1 and CDR2 sequences are SQVTM and ANQGSEA. This CDR3 contains 12 residues. V lost 3 bases and J 7 bases, leaving 13 bases between the germline ends. The chain's CDR3 is CSVEGRGFEQYF. The CDR3 DNA follows: TGCAGCGTTGAGGGGAGGGGGTTTGAGCAGTACTTC.

This chain joins TRBV20-1 and TRBJ2-1; 9 bases align to TRBD1. Germline V lookup: CDR1 DFQATT, CDR2 SNEGSKA (reference sequence). This CDR3 has 16 residues. The junction had 5 bases not matched to a gene; V was cut back by 0 bases and J by 2 bases. CDR3 nucleotides: TGCAGTGCTAGAGATCCGGGACAGGGTCCCTACAATGAGCAGTTCTTC. It translates to CSARDPGQGPYNEQFF.

The gene calls are TRBV6-2 or TRBV6-3 and TRBJ2-6; 11 bases agree with TRBD2. The CDR3 totals 17 residues. After removal of 7 bases from V and 0 bases from J, the junction contained 5 bases not matched to a gene. Germline CDR1 and CDR2: MNHEY and SVGEGT. The CDR3 DNA reads TGTGCCAGCATCGGGACTAGCGGTAACTCTGGGGCCAACGTCCTGACTTTC. Its translation: CASIGTSGNSGANVLTF.

The chain carries TRBV7-9 and TRBJ2-5; D remains ambiguous. Germline V gene lookup returns CDR1 SEHNR and CDR2 FQNEAQ (reference sequence). V was shortened by 6 bases and J by 3 bases, with 8 bases between the two germline ends. This CDR3 contains 12 residues. In nucleotides, the CDR3 is TGTGCCAGCAGGACCAGCGAAGAGACCCAGTACTTC. Its protein product is CASRTSEETQYF.

V usage is TRBV7-9 and J usage is TRBJ1-1; 7 bases align to TRBD1. Germline values: CDR1 SEHNR, CDR2 FQNEAQ (reference sequence). Trimming at V came to 5 bases and at J to 9 bases, leaving 6 bases not matched to a gene. This CDR3 spans 12 amino acids. The CDR3 is CASSVDRVKAFF. CDR3 bases: TGTGCCAGCAGCGTCGACAGGGTCAAAGCTTTCTTT.

The V and J genes are TRBV20-1 and TRBJ1-1; D uncertain. The CDR3 spans 13 residues. Trimming took off 2 bases at V and 4 bases at J, with 11 bases between the two ends. Germline values: CDR1 DFQATT, CDR2 SNEGSKA (reference sequence). The CDR3 sequence: CSARPDLGTEAFF. CDR3 in DNA: TGCAGTGCTAGACCGGACCTGGGCACTGAAGCTTTCTTT.

This chain connects TRBV5-1 to TRBJ2-1, with TRBD2 identical over 7 bases. Germline V gene sequence: CDR1 SGHRS, CDR2 YFSETQ. There are 14 residues in the CDR3. V lost 3 bases to trimming and J lost 5 bases; unmatched junction nucleotides: 5. The CDR3 sequence: CASSYGRLHNEQFF. CDR3 nucleotide sequence: TGCGCCAGCAGCTACGGGAGGCTGCACAATGAGCAGTTCTTC.